A selection of T cell receptor beta chains follows, all from one sample in a study of blood T cell repertoires in COVID-19. The protocol was immunoSEQ multiplex PCR, while the TCRdb copy is restricted to in-frame clones and leaves out a portion. The sample yields under 200,000 clones, 70% to 90% seen once. The sequenced material came from peripheral blood. The receptors were gathered from a man in his forties with active or convalescent COVID-19. The CDR3 runs from the conserved cysteine through the conserved F or W.

V,J,CDR3
TRBV6-2/TRBV6-3,TRBJ1-1,CASSPTTQKAFF
TRBV3-1/TRBV3-2,TRBJ2-7,CASSHSGPTPPQYF
TRBV4-1,TRBJ2-3,CASSREPGDTQYF
TRBV19,TRBJ1-5,CASSIDWGGLQPQHF
TRBV7-2,TRBJ2-3,CASSFRLAGGTDTQYF
TRBV7-2,TRBJ2-2,CASGFSGGRGRTGELFF
TRBV19,TRBJ1-1,CASRTGGTEAFF
TRBV27,TRBJ2-7,CASSLSGTGTYEQYF
TRBV2,TRBJ2-1,CASSDSGGAGYNEQFF
TRBV9,TRBJ2-3,CASSQTGTDTQYF
TRBV19,TRBJ2-1,CASSQRDRLADEQFF
TRBV10-3,TRBJ1-4,CATGQGVNEKLFF
TRBV7-2,TRBJ2-1,CASSILAGGPGEQFF
TRBV6-4,TRBJ2-3,CASSLDRGHSDTQYF
TRBV4-2,TRBJ2-7,CARGAYEQYF
TRBV11-2,TRBJ2-1,CASSLSTGSYNEQFF
TRBV27,TRBJ1-1,CASSFGTNRMNTEAFF
TRBV23-1,TRBJ2-6,CASSHLGQGLSGANVLTF
TRBV4-1,TRBJ2-6,CASSPTGTEVEGANVLTF
TRBV5-4,TRBJ1-1,CASSLPTQGPNTEAFF
TRBV6-1,TRBJ1-5,CASSEYAGLNQPQHF
TRBV5-1,TRBJ2-2,CASSLAGTFNGELFF
TRBV12-3/TRBV12-4,TRBJ1-6,CASTIGNSPLHF
TRBV3-1/TRBV3-2,TRBJ1-1,CASSQTGDEAFF
TRBV19,TRBJ2-6,CASTQNGGANVLTF
TRBV4-1,TRBJ1-1,CASSTPLNTEAFF
TRBV6-6,TRBJ2-1,CASSPAAIAVNYNEQFF
TRBV2,TRBJ2-1,CATGAGTSVLKNEQFF
TRBV5-8,TRBJ1-5,CASSLYSNQPQHF
TRBV18,TRBJ1-5,CASSPKQGSAPQHF
TRBV27,TRBJ1-1,CASSSPAGPLLGTEAFF
TRBV5-1,TRBJ2-5,CASSHGTSGETQYF
TRBV5-6,TRBJ1-1,CASRTINTEAFF
TRBV27,TRBJ1-4,CASSSQGAVIEKLFF
TRBV19,TRBJ1-2,CASSINRGSLDGYTF
TRBV19,TRBJ2-7,CASSITQGAHEQYF
TRBV6-1,TRBJ2-5,CASSELEETQYF
TRBV2,TRBJ2-2,CASSGTSGITGELFF
TRBV3-1/TRBV3-2,TRBJ2-3,CASSQDIGTAGENTDTQYF
TRBV2,TRBJ2-1,CASSPQAGKVNEQFF
TRBV7-9,TRBJ2-1,CASSLGGEGSGRIHEQFF
TRBV6-5,TRBJ2-5,CASRGGLPETQYF
TRBV6-5,TRBJ1-2,CASRQGASRGYTF
TRBV25-1,TRBJ2-7,CASSGAGARYVPYEQYF
TRBV5-1,TRBJ2-2,CASSLVTPTGELFF